Below are 27 T cell receptor beta chains sequenced from a single sample in a study of cytomegalovirus exposure and HLA in healthy donors. The repertoire was sequenced with immunoSEQ multiplex PCR; TCRdb's copy has only in-frame clones and lacks some. The data show 60,000 or so clones, roughly nine tenths seen once. Sequencing was performed on PBMCs. These TCRs come from a man between 18 and 35 years old in good health and CMV-seronegative.

This sequence joins TRBV6-6 and TRBJ2-7, with TRBD1 matching 9 bases. The CDR3 loop spans 16 amino acids. V lost 0 bases and J lost 7; bases outside the gene matches: 10. CDR1 is MNHNY and CDR2 is SVGAGI in the germline V gene (reference sequence). The CDR3 DNA reads as TGTGCCAGCAGTTACTCGATCGGGACAGGGCATAAGGAGCAGTACTTC. Protein: CASSYSIGTGHKEQYF.

The chain combines TRBV6-6 with TRBJ2-1; 7 positions agree with TRBD2. In germline, CDR1 is MNHNY, CDR2 SVGAGI (reference sequence). The V segment lost 0 bases and the J segment 5 bases; nucleotides outside the gene matches: 7. This CDR3 contains 16 residues. CDR3 sequence reads: CASSYSLGLTDNEQFF. In nucleotides, the CDR3 is TGTGCCAGCAGTTACTCGCTGGGACTAACGGACAATGAGCAGTTCTTC.

J is TRBJ1-1 and V is TRBV7-2, with D possibly matching TRBD1 (5 bases). The CDR3 is 14 residues long. Trimming shortened V by 4 bases and J by 11 bases, and 20 bases separated the two germline ends. The germline gives CDR1 SGHTA, CDR2 FQGNSA. Here the CDR3 DNA reads TGTGCCAGCAGCTCCGACGGAAGCCGCGGGGGGGCTTTCTTT. This sequence encodes CASSSDGSRGGAFF.

The V call is TRBV6-5, the J call TRBJ2-7; the match to TRBD1 covers 8 bases. CDR1 is MNHEY and CDR2 is SVGAGI in the germline V gene. The CDR3 is made up of 15 amino acids. J lost 2 bases, V lost 6 bases, and 9 bases had no gene match. CDR3 residues: CASRRRQGSAYEQYF. CDR3 bases: TGTGCCAGCAGACGCCGACAGGGGTCCGCCTACGAGCAGTACTTC.

The chain's CDR3 is CASSLQYRGSGTDTQYF. CDR3 sequence (DNA): TGTGCCAGCAGCTTACAATACAGGGGTAGCGGCACAGATACGCAGTATTTT. The chain joins TRBV13 to TRBJ2-3, with 7 bases matching TRBD1. Germline assignment: CDR1 PRHDT and CDR2 FYEKMQ (reference sequence). CDR3 length equals 17 residues. With 2 bases clipped from V and 1 base from J, the junction kept 9 bases outside the gene matches.

The rearrangement joins TRBV27 to TRBJ1-5; 11 positions match TRBD1. Germline V gene sequence: CDR1 MNHEY, CDR2 SMNVEV (reference sequence). V was clipped by 6 bases and J by 5 bases; unmatched bases: 15. This CDR3 has 18 residues. The CDR3 DNA follows: TGTGCCAGCAGCCGTACGTTCGGGGGACAGGGGGTCGATCAGCCCCAGCATTTT. This gives the protein CASSRTFGGQGVDQPQHF.

The gene calls are TRBV5-6 and TRBJ2-7, with 7 bases that match TRBD2. The CDR3 is 15 residues long. V gave up 4 bases and J gave up 3 bases; unmatched junction bases: 10. CDR1 and CDR2 (germline): SGHDT, YYEEEE. Here the CDR3 reads CASSPWGEGYYEQYF. The CDR3 DNA reads TGTGCCAGCAGCCCGTGGGGGGAGGGTTACTACGAGCAGTACTTC.

CDR3 nucleotide sequence: TGTGCCAGCAGCGGAGTAGGCGGGCGAGGCAATCAGCCCCAGCATTTT. Its translation: CASSGVGGRGNQPQHF. The J gene is TRBJ1-5, the V gene TRBV9; D gene ambiguous. Germline V gene sequence: CDR1 SGDLS, CDR2 YYNGEE. V lost 3 bases and J lost 2, with 15 bases in between. The CDR3 consists of 16 residues.

The J gene is TRBJ2-7, the V gene TRBV10-3; TRBD2 matches 7 bases. Germline-derived CDR1 and CDR2 are ENHRY and SYGVKD. The CDR3 length is 14 residues. V lost 10 bases and J lost 3; bases outside the gene matches: 12. The CDR3 loop reads CAKAQGSGDYEQYF. The CDR3 nucleotides are TGTGCCAAAGCCCAGGGAAGCGGGGACTACGAGCAGTACTTC.

In this sample, this clone turned up once. This rearrangement joins TRBV11-2 to TRBJ2-2; 8 bases are shared with TRBD1. The CDR3 is 17 amino acids. CDR1 and CDR2 (germline): SGHAT, FQNNGV. The V and J ends lost 4 bases and 4 bases, in that order; junction bases with no gene match: 11. The CDR3 sequence is CASSYWTGIEGTGELFF. CDR3 coding DNA: TGTGCCAGCAGCTACTGGACAGGGATCGAGGGCACCGGGGAGCTGTTTTTT.

The rearrangement uses TRBV10-3 and TRBJ2-1; TRBD1 agrees at 7 bases. Per germline, CDR1 ENHRY and CDR2 SYGVKD. Losses at the gene ends were 7 bases for V and 7 bases for J; bases not matched to a gene: 7. CDR3 size: 13 residues. The CDR3 bases are TGTGCCATCACTGGGGACAGAAAGAATGAGCAGTTCTTC. Translating gives CAITGDRKNEQFF.

V gene TRBV30 combines with J gene TRBJ2-1, with D maybe TRBD1 (5 bases). V gave up 0 bases and J gave up 0 bases, with 12 bases separating them. Germline lookup yields CDR1 GTSNPN and CDR2 SVGIG (reference sequence). The CDR3 extends over 16 amino acids. The CDR3 nucleotides are TGTGCCTGGAGTGTCGGGCAGGGCAACTCCTACAATGAGCAGTTCTTC. It specifies CAWSVGQGNSYNEQFF.

This chain connects TRBV18 to TRBJ2-7; maybe TRBD2 (6 bases). Germline lookup yields CDR1 KGHSH and CDR2 LQKENI. Trimming shortened V by 6 bases and J by 1 base, and 7 bases separated the two germline ends. The CDR3 has 12 amino acids. The CDR3 sequence: CASSGGSYEQYF. CDR3 DNA: TGTGCCAGCTCTGGGGGGTCCTACGAGCAGTACTTC.

CDR3 sequence: CASAPGTPSYEQYF. DNA of the CDR3: TGCGCCAGCGCACCCGGGACTCCCTCCTACGAGCAGTACTTC. The rearrangement uses TRBV5-1 and TRBJ2-7; D is perhaps TRBD2 (6 bases). CDR1 is SGHRS, CDR2 YFSETQ, per germline. Trimming took 7 bases from V and 0 from J, leaving 14 bases between them. This CDR3 contains 14 residues.

The V call is TRBV6-1, the J call TRBJ1-2; D is perhaps TRBD1 (5 bases). From germline, CDR1 is MNHNS and CDR2 SASEGT. The ends were cut back, 5 bases at V and 14 bases at J, with 21 bases in the middle. The CDR3 is 13 residues long. The CDR3 nucleotides read TGTGCCAGCAGTCTAAAAATCGGGGGATCAAGAACCTTC. This codes for CASSLKIGGSRTF.

The J gene is TRBJ2-1, the V gene TRBV27; D not certain. This CDR3 spans 12 amino acids. V lost 5 bases to trimming and J lost 7 bases, with 9 bases between them. From germline, CDR1 is MNHEY and CDR2 SMNVEV (reference sequence). The CDR3 sequence is CASSLQWNEQFF. In DNA, the CDR3 is TGTGCCAGCAGTCTACAGTGGAATGAGCAGTTCTTC.

The CDR3 DNA is TGTGCCACCAGCAGGACAACCTTACAGGGACGCGAGCAGTACTTC. Translating gives CATSRTTLQGREQYF. The chain uses TRBV15 and TRBJ2-7, with a tentative D call TRBD1 (6 bases). Germline V gene data show CDR1 as LNHNV and CDR2 as YYDKDF (reference sequence). Trimming took off 3 bases at V and 6 bases at J, with 18 bases between the two ends. The CDR3 contains 15 residues.

CDR3: CASSLASGFAKNIQYF. DNA for the CDR3: TGTGCCAGCAGCTTAGCATCAGGGTTCGCCAAAAACATTCAGTACTTC. The V and J genes are TRBV7-8 and TRBJ2-4; D perhaps matches TRBD1 (5 bases). The CDR3 is made up of 16 amino acids. V lost 0 bases to trimming and J lost 1 base, with 10 bases between them. Per the germline V gene, CDR1 is SGHVS and CDR2 is FQNEAQ. The whole variable domain, remainder taken from reference TRBV7-8 and TRBJ2-4, is GAGVSQSPRYKVAKRGQDVALRCDPISGHVSLFWYQQALGQGPEFLTYFQNEAQLDKSGLPSDRFFAERPEGSVSTLKIQRTQQEDSAVYLCASSLASGFAKNIQYFGAGTRLSVL.

J is TRBJ1-1 and V is TRBV6-5; tentatively, D is TRBD1 (5 bases). There are 14 residues in the CDR3. Germline CDR1 is MNHEY and CDR2 is SVGAGI. Between the trimmed V and J ends, which lost 2 bases and 4 bases, there was a span of 11 bases. The CDR3, as DNA: TGTGCCAGCAGTTACAGGGCTAGGGGCACTGAAGCTTTCTTT. Its translation is CASSYRARGTEAFF.

The chain is built from TRBV7-3 and TRBJ2-3, with 12 bases lining up with TRBD2. CDR1 is SGHTA, CDR2 FQGTGA, per germline. V lost 4 bases, J lost 4 bases, and 6 bases stayed unmatched. The CDR3 loop spans 16 amino acids. The CDR3: CASSSGTSGQADTQYF. The CDR3 coding sequence is TGTGCCAGCAGCTCCGGGACTAGCGGGCAGGCAGATACGCAGTATTTT.

V gene TRBV28 combines with J gene TRBJ2-1; 8 positions agree with TRBD2. V was pared by 5 bases and J by 3 bases, with 3 bases of the junction left unmatched. The germline CDR1 and CDR2 sequences are MDHEN and SYDVKM. This CDR3 is 14 amino acids long. DNA for the CDR3: TGTGCCAGCAGTCCCAGCGGGGGCTACAATGAGCAGTTCTTC. Its translation: CASSPSGGYNEQFF.

V is TRBV30 and J is TRBJ1-2; D perhaps matches TRBD1 (6 bases). V gave up 4 bases and J gave up 2 bases, with 11 bases separating them. Germline CDR1 and CDR2: GTSNPN and SVGIG (reference sequence). This CDR3 has 13 amino acids. The CDR3 region is CAWTGVANYGYTF. The DNA for the CDR3 is TGTGCCTGGACAGGGGTGGCAAACTATGGCTACACCTTC. The complete variable domain, with remaining parts taken from reference TRBV30 and TRBJ1-2, reads SQTIHQWPATLVQPVGSPLSLECTVEGTSNPNLYWYRQAAGRGLQLLFYSVGIGQISSEVPQNLSASRPQDRQFILSSKKLLLSDSGFYLCAWTGVANYGYTFGSGTRLTVV.

This chain uses TRBV28 with TRBJ1-5; 8 nucleotides line up with TRBD1. Germline V gene data show CDR1 as MDHEN and CDR2 as SYDVKM. The CDR3 is 15 residues long. The V and J ends lost 2 bases and 4 bases, in that order; junction bases with no gene match: 4. For the CDR3, the DNA is TGTGCCAGCAGTTTAAGAAGACAGGGGAATCAGCCCCAGCATTTT. This sequence encodes CASSLRRQGNQPQHF.

The chain joins TRBV2 to TRBJ1-1; D unclear. Germline loops: CDR1 SNHLY, CDR2 FYNNEI. CDR3 length equals 12 residues. Trimming removed 10 bases from V and 4 bases from J, with 13 bases in between. CDR3 sequence: CATSGGATEAFF. The CDR3 region has the DNA TGTGCCACCAGCGGTGGAGCCACTGAAGCTTTCTTT. Variable domain in full (rest from reference TRBV2 and TRBJ1-1): EPEVTQTPSHQVTQMGQEVILRCVPISNHLYFYWYRQILGQKVEFLVSFYNNEISEKSEIFDDQFSVERPDGSNFTLKIRSTKLEDSAMYFCATSGGATEAFFGQGTRLTVV.

The chain employs TRBV5-5 and TRBJ2-5; a weak D match, TRBD1 (6 bases). V was cut by 4 bases and J by 9 bases, with 16 bases left in between. From germline, CDR1 is SGHKS and CDR2 YYEKEE (reference sequence). The length of the CDR3 is 13 residues. The DNA for the CDR3 is TGTGCCAGCAGCCTCCTCAGGGGCTTCGCCCAGTACTTC. The encoded protein is CASSLLRGFAQYF.

The chain joins TRBV4-2 to TRBJ2-2; 14 bases agree with TRBD2. With 4 bases clipped from V and 4 bases from J, the junction kept 8 bases outside the gene matches. This CDR3 region has 18 residues. Germline values: CDR1 LGHNA, CDR2 YNFKEQ. CDR3 region: CASSRGLAGAPITGELFF. The CDR3 DNA reads as TGTGCCAGCAGCCGGGGACTAGCGGGAGCCCCCATCACCGGGGAGCTGTTTTTT.

The chain links TRBV10-3 to TRBJ2-7, with D unresolved. Germline values: CDR1 ENHRY, CDR2 SYGVKD. Trimming removed 2 bases at V and 4 bases at J, with 3 bases between. There are 11 residues in the CDR3. This CDR3 is CAISEQYEQYF. The CDR3, as DNA: TGTGCCATCAGTGAGCAATACGAGCAGTACTTC.